The 26 T cell receptor beta chains in this list originate from one sample, sequenced in a study of blood T cells in healthy people across ages. The use of a sample-barcoded 5' primer and a J-beta primer mix characterized a second PCR of 7 to 11 cycles. TCRdb reanalysed the 5' RACE reads using MiXCR and keeps one entry per CDR3 protein. The repertoire holds about 1.1 million distinct CDR3 sequences, with around two fifths as singletons. Sequenced: blood. All receptors derive from a man between 18 and 29 years old in good health.

A remark on this clonotype: The junction shows a germline mismatch at one end, possibly a read error. The V and J genes are TRBV20-1 and TRBJ2-3; D may correspond to TRBD1 or TRBD2 (6 bases each). The CDR3 length is 16 residues. The germline gives CDR1 DFQATT, CDR2 SNEGSKA (reference sequence). For the CDR3, the DNA is TGCGGTGCTAGAGATGGGAGGAGGGGGGACACAGATACGCAGTATTTT. It encodes CGARDGRRGDTDTQYF.

This chain connects TRBV20-1 to TRBJ1-2, with TRBD1 matching over 7 bases. Germline V gene lookup returns CDR1 DFQATT and CDR2 SNEGSKA (reference sequence). The CDR3 covers 13 residues. V dropped 4 bases and J dropped 5; count of bases not matched to a gene: 7. CDR3 in DNA: TGCAGTGCTAACCGGGGGACAGCTTATGGCTACACCTTC. It encodes CSANRGTAYGYTF.

In nucleotides, the CDR3 is TGCAGTGCTCCTGAATGGCCGAACACTGAAGCTTTCTTT. Its translation is CSAPEWPNTEAFF. This rearrangement joins TRBV20-1 to TRBJ1-1; no firm D call. V lost 5 bases and J 1 base, leaving 11 bases between the germline ends. The CDR3 covers 13 residues. Germline V gene data show CDR1 as DFQATT and CDR2 as SNEGSKA (reference sequence).

In this sample, this clonotype turned up a few times. This rearrangement joins TRBV2 to TRBJ1-5; 8 bases are a match to TRBD1. Germline V gives CDR1 SNHLY, CDR2 FYNNEI. This CDR3 has 17 residues. With 3 bases clipped from V and 0 bases from J, the junction kept 7 bases outside the gene matches. CDR3 sequence: CASSDRTGWDSNQPQHF. The CDR3 coding sequence is TGTGCCAGCAGTGATAGGACAGGGTGGGATAGCAATCAGCCCCAGCATTTT.

For this clonotype: The junction departs from germline at one end; a sequencing error may be responsible. The chain joins TRBV4-2 to TRBJ1-4, with unresolved D. Germline CDR1 reads LGHNA; CDR2 reads YNFKEQ. The CDR3 covers 15 residues. For the CDR3, the DNA is TGTGTCAGCAGCCAGAACGGAGCGGAAAATGAAAAACTGTTTTTT. This gives the protein CVSSQNGAENEKLFF.

This chain uses TRBV6-6 with TRBJ1-1; D ambiguous. Germline loops: CDR1 MNHNY, CDR2 SVGAGI (reference sequence). This CDR3 is built from 17 residues. The V end lost 4 bases, the J end lost 0 bases, and 18 bases lay between the germline ends. CDR3 DNA sequence: TGTGCCAGCAGTTTCCCACCCTGGGCAGACATGAACACTGAAGCTTTCTTT. Encoded protein: CASSFPPWADMNTEAFF.

This clonotype was picked up many times. This chain joins TRBV2 and TRBJ1-2; tentatively, D is TRBD1 (6 bases). The CDR3 is 13 amino acids. Per the germline V gene, CDR1 is SNHLY and CDR2 is FYNNEI. The V end was cut by 6 bases, the J end by 2 bases, with 10 bases between. The chain's CDR3 is CASSRGVNYGYTF. As DNA, the CDR3 is TGTGCCAGCAGCAGGGGAGTCAACTATGGCTACACCTTC.

The gene calls are TRBV7-6 and TRBJ2-1; no firm D call. This CDR3 comprises 13 residues. The V gene lost 1 base and the J gene lost 10 bases, with 11 bases spanning the gap. Germline V CDR1 and CDR2: SGHVS, FNYEAQ. This CDR3 reads CASSLEANYEQFF. The CDR3 nucleotides are TGTGCCAGCAGCTTAGAAGCCAACTACGAGCAGTTCTTC.

V usage is TRBV10-3 and J usage is TRBJ2-7; D is ambiguous. Between the trimmed V and J ends, which lost 0 bases and 5 bases, there was a span of 5 bases. CDR1 is ENHRY, CDR2 SYGVKD, per germline. CDR3 length: 12 amino acids. The CDR3 DNA sequence: TGTGCCATCAGTGAGTCCCCCCACGAGCAGTACTTC. This translates into CAISESPHEQYF.

The chain joins TRBV10-3 to TRBJ2-1; 12 bases agree with TRBD1. After removal of 6 bases from V and 3 bases from J, the junction contained 6 bases not matched to a gene. The CDR3 extends over 16 amino acids. In germline, CDR1 is ENHRY, CDR2 SYGVKD. The CDR3 DNA sequence: TGTGCCATCAGACCGGGACAGGGGGCTATCTACAATGAGCAGTTCTTC. Protein product: CAIRPGQGAIYNEQFF.

Turning to this clonotype: At one end, the junction sequence differs from germline, possibly due to a read error. The chain recombines TRBV20-1 with TRBJ2-3, with a tentative D call TRBD2 (7 bases). The germline gives CDR1 DFQATT, CDR2 SNEGSKA (reference sequence). The CDR3 extends over 13 amino acids. The CDR3 DNA reads as TGCAGTGCTAGGGGGGGGGCCCCAGATACGCGGTATTTT. It yields the protein CSARGGAPDTRYF.

The rearrangement uses TRBV6-2 or TRBV6-3 and TRBJ1-5; no reliable D call. V was pared by 2 bases and J by 1 base, with 12 bases between. This CDR3 is 16 amino acids long. Germline-derived CDR1 and CDR2 are MNHEY and SVGEGT. The CDR3: CASSYEAYESNQPQHF. The CDR3 DNA is TGTGCCAGCAGTTACGAGGCCTACGAAAGCAATCAGCCCCAGCATTTT.

The rearrangement links TRBV7-9 to TRBJ1-2; the D gene is possibly TRBD1 (6 bases). The germline CDR1 and CDR2 sequences are SEHNR and FQNEAQ (reference sequence). The CDR3 spans 13 residues. Trimming cost V 4 bases and J 8 bases, with 14 bases left between them. DNA of the CDR3: TGTGCCAGCAGCTCCCGACAGGCGGCGGGCTACACCTTC. It encodes CASSSRQAAGYTF.

CDR3 in amino acids: CASSAFNTGELFF. The CDR3 coding sequence is TGTGCCAGCAGTGCCTTTAACACCGGGGAGCTGTTTTTT. The genes are TRBV28 and TRBJ2-2; D call uncertain. The germline V gene encodes CDR1 MDHEN and CDR2 SYDVKM. V dropped 5 bases and J dropped 2 bases, with 6 bases sitting between them. The CDR3 is 13 residues long.

This rearrangement joins TRBV20-1 to TRBJ1-1, with D unresolved. Germline assignment: CDR1 DFQATT and CDR2 SNEGSKA (reference sequence). V lost 2 bases, J lost 7 bases, and 17 bases lay in between. The CDR3 totals 14 residues. The CDR3 nucleotides are TGCAGTGCTAGAAACTTACAGAGTTCGGGTGAAGCTTTCTTT. It encodes CSARNLQSSGEAFF.

Comments on this clonotype: A junction boundary mismatches the germline segment, possibly from a read error. The chain uses TRBV5-1 and TRBJ2-3, with D possibly matching TRBD2 (7 bases). The CDR3 has 14 residues. Germline V CDR1 and CDR2: SGHRS, YFSETQ. CDR3 loop: CANSWGGRIDTQYF. In nucleotides, the CDR3 is TGCGCCAACAGCTGGGGGGGGCGAATAGATACGCAGTATTTT.

The rearrangement uses TRBV12-3 or TRBV12-4 and TRBJ2-3; 9 bases are a match to TRBD1. The CDR3 length is 16 residues. V gave up 5 bases and J gave up 3 bases; unmatched junction bases: 9. The DNA for the CDR3 is TGTGCCAGCAGTCCCCCGACGACAGGGGGGACAGATACGCAGTATTTT. Its translation is CASSPPTTGGTDTQYF.

The rearrangement joins TRBV5-1 to TRBJ2-5; 9 nucleotides agree with TRBD1. The CDR3 totals 12 residues. Trimming removed 4 bases from V and 12 bases from J; junction bases left unmatched: 7. Germline assignment: CDR1 SGHRS and CDR2 YFSETQ. CDR3 DNA sequence: TGCGCCAGCAGCCCGGGACAGGGTGTTGAGTACTTC. Its translation is CASSPGQGVEYF.

This clonotype showed up just a few times. This chain joins TRBV14 and TRBJ2-5; no definite D call. V was clipped by 0 bases and J by 2 bases, with 13 bases between them. The CDR3 runs 16 residues. The germline V gene has CDR1 SGHDN and CDR2 FVKESK. CDR3 nucleotides: TGTGCCAGCAGCCAAGATAACTTTTGGTCACAAGAGACCCAGTACTTC. Translating it yields CASSQDNFWSQETQYF.

This clonotype was recorded a few times. The chain carries TRBV29-1 and TRBJ1-4; 9 bases match TRBD1. V shed 4 bases and J 8 bases; nucleotides not matched to a gene: 14. From germline, CDR1 is SQVTM and CDR2 ANQGSEA. The CDR3 covers 16 residues. In nucleotides, the CDR3 is TGCAGCGTTGGAGAGTTGGGACAGGGTGTAGAAGAAAAACTGTTTTTT. This codes for CSVGELGQGVEEKLFF.

This clonotype was detected once. This chain links TRBV10-3 with TRBJ1-1; D ambiguous. Germline loops: CDR1 ENHRY, CDR2 SYGVKD. The CDR3 runs to 12 residues. The V and J ends lost 3 bases and 1 base respectively, with 3 bases between them. CDR3 residues: CAISDWNTEAFF. In DNA form, the CDR3 reads TGTGCCATCAGTGACTGGAACACTGAAGCTTTCTTT.

The chain joins TRBV27 to TRBJ2-3, with 10 bases matching TRBD2. Germline loops: CDR1 MNHEY, CDR2 SMNVEV (reference sequence). The CDR3 length is 20 residues. V was clipped by 4 bases and J by 0 bases; unmatched bases: 16. CDR3 in amino acids: CASSSVSGGETLSSTDTQYF. CDR3 in DNA: TGTGCCAGCAGTTCTGTGAGCGGGGGGGAGACCCTTTCTAGCACAGATACGCAGTATTTT.

The rearrangement uses TRBV4-3 and TRBJ1-4; tentatively, D is TRBD1 (5 bases). CDR3 length: 19 residues. V lost 0 bases to trimming and J lost 7 bases, with 24 bases between them. Germline V gene data show CDR1 as LGHNA and CDR2 as YSLEER. The CDR3: CASSQDLGDLVFFGEKLFF. DNA of the CDR3: TGCGCCAGCAGCCAAGATCTAGGGGACTTAGTTTTCTTCGGTGAAAAACTGTTTTTT.

The chain uses TRBV12-3 or TRBV12-4 and TRBJ1-1; perhaps TRBD1 as D (6 bases). The CDR3 totals 12 residues. Trimming shortened V by 7 bases and J by 6 bases, and 12 bases separated the two germline ends. The CDR3 coding sequence is TGTGCCAGCAACCCGACAGGTGCTGAAGCTTTCTTT. Amino acids: CASNPTGAEAFF.

This clonotype was observed a few times. The J gene is TRBJ1-2, the V gene TRBV7-2, with TRBD1 as a possible D gene (6 bases). Germline values: CDR1 SGHTA, CDR2 FQGNSA. CDR3 length: 15 residues. V lost 4 bases, J lost 2 bases, and 14 bases lay in between. The CDR3 is CASSYRRGENYGYTF. The CDR3 DNA is TGTGCCAGCAGCTACCGCAGGGGAGAAAACTATGGCTACACCTTC.

This clonotype was observed a handful of times. V and J are TRBV4-1 and TRBJ1-4; no reliable D call. This CDR3 region has 12 residues. Looked up from germline, CDR1 is MGHRA and CDR2 is YSYEKL. Trimming stripped 1 base from V and 12 bases from J, with 9 bases between. CDR3 residues: CASSQALPELFF. The DNA of the CDR3 is TGCGCCAGCAGCCAAGCGCTCCCAGAACTGTTTTTT.